This TCR beta chain was sequenced during a study of blood T cells in healthy people across ages. Combining a sample-barcoded 5' primer with a J-beta primer mix, a second PCR ran for roughly 6 to 12 cycles. TCRdb used MiXCR to reprocess the 5' RACE reads, holding one entry per CDR3 protein. The sample contains 1.4 million to 1.5 million distinct CDR3 sequences, approximately 42% of which appear only once. In the case of this clonotype: Its antigen is currently unknown.

CDR1 DFQATT and CDR2 SNEGSKA come from the germline V gene (reference sequence). This CDR3 contains 14 residues. V gave up 6 bases and J gave up 0 bases, with 13 bases separating them. Isolated per sample were at least 6 million PBMCs. Study-wide points: Unsorted PBMCs prevented conclusive naive versus antigen-experienced comparison. TCR beta diversity was tightly associated with the proportion of naive T cells.

The clonotype comes from a woman aged 18 to 35 in good health. The material sequenced was blood. The chain combines TRBV20-1 with TRBJ2-3; perhaps TRBD1 as D (6 bases). The chain's CDR3 is CSARTGQSTDTQYF. The CDR3 DNA reads TGCAGTGCCCGGACTGGACAGAGCACAGATACGCAGTATTTT.